This TCR beta chain was sequenced during a study of blood T cells in healthy people across ages. This clonotype was seen a handful of times. Then a second PCR, running about 6 to 11 cycles, was carried out with a sample-barcoded 5' primer and a J-beta primer mix. TCRdb re-analysed the 5' RACE reads in MiXCR, keeping a single row per CDR3 protein. The sample contains roughly 1,100,000 distinct CDR3 sequences, 20% to 25% of which appear only once. PBMCs numbering at least 6.5 million were isolated per sample. Trimming removed 5 bases at V and 4 bases at J, with 17 bases between. CDR3 length: 15 amino acids. CDR1 SGHAT and CDR2 FQNNGV come from the germline V gene. The same data also went into a second study, on T cells of mothers and their children. That investigation notes: All donors were healthy and Caucasian; they were a few mothers and their six children. Not a single persistent microchimeric T cell clone was detected.

The receptor comes from a girl aged 2 to 10 in good health. Sequencing was done on a sample of blood. The chain combines TRBV11-2 with TRBJ1-2; TRBD1 might be the D (5 bases). CDR3 sequence (DNA): TGTGCCAGCAGCGGGGACGACAGTTACCCCTATGGCTACACCTTC. Translating it yields CASSGDDSYPYGYTF. Looking up the rest from reference TRBV11-2 and TRBJ1-2 gives the full variable domain: EAGVAQSPRYKIIEKRQSVAFWCNPISGHATLYWYQQILGQGPKLLIQFQNNGVVDDSQLPKDRFSAERLKGVDSTLKIQPAKLEDSAVYLCASSGDDSYPYGYTFGSGTRLTVV.